There are a few counts of the clone carrying this TCR beta chain. This record belongs to a study of blood T cells in healthy people across ages. For the second PCR, which ran for about 6 to 11 cycles, a sample-barcoded 5' primer and a J-beta primer mix were used. TCRdb independently ran MiXCR on the 5' RACE reads; one entry per CDR3 protein. The sample lists 800,000 or so distinct CDR3 sequences; roughly 25% were seen once. Germline CDR1 reads SEHNR; CDR2 reads FQNEAQ (reference sequence). The CDR3 has 14 amino acids. V shed 5 bases and J shed 2 bases, with 11 bases lying between them. The sample also formed part of further work on T cells of mothers and their children.

This chain uses TRBV7-9 with TRBJ2-3; D call uncertain. The sample comprised blood. The clonotype originates from a boy younger than 18 in good health. The CDR3 loop is CASSPPSTTDTQYF. The CDR3 DNA follows: TGTGCCAGCAGCCCACCTTCGACCACAGATACGCAGTATTTT.